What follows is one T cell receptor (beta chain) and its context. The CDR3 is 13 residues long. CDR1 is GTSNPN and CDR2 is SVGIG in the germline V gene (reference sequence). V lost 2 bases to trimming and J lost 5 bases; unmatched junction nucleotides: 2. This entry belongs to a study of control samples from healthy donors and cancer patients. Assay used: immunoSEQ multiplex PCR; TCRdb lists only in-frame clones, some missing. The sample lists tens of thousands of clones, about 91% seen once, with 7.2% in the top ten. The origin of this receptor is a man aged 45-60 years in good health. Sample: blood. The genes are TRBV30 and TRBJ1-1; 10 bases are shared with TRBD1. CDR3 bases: TGTGCCTGGAGTTTGGACAGGGGGACTGAAGCTTTCTTT. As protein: CAWSLDRGTEAFF.